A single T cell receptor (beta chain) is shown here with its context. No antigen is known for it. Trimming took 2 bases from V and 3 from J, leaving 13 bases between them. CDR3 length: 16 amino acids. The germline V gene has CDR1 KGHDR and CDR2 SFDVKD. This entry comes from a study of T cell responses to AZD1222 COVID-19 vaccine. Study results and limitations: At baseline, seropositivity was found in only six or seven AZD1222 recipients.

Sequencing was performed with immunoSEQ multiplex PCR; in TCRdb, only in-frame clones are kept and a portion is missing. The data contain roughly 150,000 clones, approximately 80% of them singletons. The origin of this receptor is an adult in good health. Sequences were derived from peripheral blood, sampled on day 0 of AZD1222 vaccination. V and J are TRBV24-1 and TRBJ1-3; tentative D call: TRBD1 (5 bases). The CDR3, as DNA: TGTGCCACCAGTGATTCCTCGGGGGGTAGTGGAAACACCATATATTTT. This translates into CATSDSSGGSGNTIYF.